Reported below is one T cell receptor (beta chain). CDR3 size: 12 residues. V gave up 4 bases and J gave up 2 bases, with 6 bases separating them. Germline V gene sequence: CDR1 SGHRS, CDR2 YFSETQ. The data were obtained in a study of CD8 T cells in ankylosing spondylitis. By quantitative 5'-RACE with molecular barcodes, the TCR beta libraries were made. TCRdb reanalysed the 5' RACE reads using MiXCR and keeps one entry per CDR3 protein. Altogether some 92,000 distinct CDR3 sequences are present, 27% being singletons, with the ten largest covering around 56%. The origin of this receptor is a male donor with ankylosing spondylitis or in good health (not recorded which). The chain carries TRBV5-1 and TRBJ1-1; D gene ambiguous. Material: blood, either unsorted or a sorted T cell fraction (not recorded which). The CDR3 region is CASSMANTEAFF. Here the CDR3 DNA reads TGCGCCAGCAGCATGGCAAACACTGAAGCTTTCTTT.